This record covers a single TCR beta chain. What it binds is unknown. These data come from a study of cytomegalovirus exposure and HLA in healthy donors. General observations from the study: The study labeled 180 or so TCR beta chains cytomegalovirus-associated.

The study ran its PCR with 60 Vbeta and 13 Jbeta primers. Profiled with immunoSEQ multiplex PCR; TCRdb holds only in-frame clones, not every one. The data show over 130,000 clones, about three quarters seen once. Source material: PBMCs. This receptor was taken from a woman aged 25 to 39 in good health and CMV-seronegative.

CDR3 sequence (DNA): TGTGCCAGCAGCCCAGGGACTAGCCGGAGCACAGATACGCAGTATTTT. Translated, it gives CASSPGTSRSTDTQYF. The rearrangement joins TRBV5-4 to TRBJ2-3; TRBD2 aligns across 9 bases. The trim removed 4 bases at V and 0 bases at J, leaving 6 bases unmatched. CDR1 SGHNT and CDR2 YYREEE come from the germline V gene (reference sequence). This CDR3 comprises 16 residues.